This T cell receptor (beta chain) was sequenced in a study of T-cell reconstitution after alpha-beta-depleted transplantation in children. V dropped 1 base and J dropped 1 base, with 10 bases sitting between them. The V gene's germline CDR1 is SEHNR and CDR2 FQNEAQ (reference sequence). This CDR3 comprises 15 residues. Using unique molecular identifiers, the investigators prepared the TCRbeta library. TCRdb fed the PCR reads into MiXCR, producing one record per CDR3 protein. This table has fewer than 700,000 distinct CDR3 sequences, 10% to 15% appearing once. Study results and caveats: Most T-cell counts and diversity one year after the transplant came from T cells that were newly produced. The origin of alpha-beta T cells about two months after transplant was reportedly several hundred expanded graft clones. Surviving recipient T cells and thymic progenitors produced the high day-60 TCRbeta diversity seen in some patients.

This clonotype was counted a single time. As yet, its antigen is unknown. This specimen was PBMCs, mostly from graft donor cells, taken 360 days after TCRalphabeta/CD19-depleted stem cell transplant. The rearrangement links TRBV7-9 to TRBJ1-2; the D is unclear. The source is a male patient aged 10-17 years who had a stem cell transplant for acute myeloid leukemia, so the T cells may come from the graft donor. In nucleotides, the CDR3 is TGTGCCAGCAGCTTAGATACAGAATTTAACTATGGCTACACCTTC. Encoded protein: CASSLDTEFNYGYTF.